These 24 T cell receptor beta chains came from one sample sequenced in a study of vaccination and CD4 T cells after COVID-19. Time point defined: late sampling 161 to 241 days after vaccination in three convalescent patients. Indicated treatment: approximately nine-day PBMC culture with coronavirus spike peptide pools or control peptides (ViraFEST assay). The study sequenced cultured CD4+ T cell DNA using the Oncomine TCR Beta short-read assay. One entry per CDR3 protein, called by TCRdb with MiXCR from the PCR reads. The sample has fewer than 20,000 distinct CDR3 sequences; approximately 45% are singletons. Their antigen targets remain unknown. The material was CD4+ T cells from blood, cultured in vitro, obtained about 7 months after SARS-CoV-2 vaccination. The receptors were gathered from a human donor who had recovered from COVID-19.

This clonotype was recorded a few times. This chain links TRBV7-2 with TRBJ2-1, with 8 bases aligning to TRBD2. CDR1 and CDR2 from the germline V gene are SGHTA and FQGNSA. Trimming cost V 3 bases and J 6 bases; bases outside gene matches: 7. This CDR3 has 15 amino acids. Here the CDR3 reads CASSFYGGDGNEQFF. The CDR3 DNA is TGTGCCAGCAGCTTCTACGGGGGGGACGGCAATGAGCAGTTCTTC.

A single count supports this clonotype. The rearrangement uses TRBV6-2 or TRBV6-3 and TRBJ2-3, with D unresolved. This CDR3 has 14 residues. V was shortened by 0 bases and J by 5 bases, with 9 bases between the two germline ends. Per the germline V gene, CDR1 is MNHEY and CDR2 is SVGEGT. The CDR3 sequence: CASSYSQLIDTQYF. The CDR3 DNA reads TGTGCCAGCAGTTACTCCCAGCTGATAGATACGCAGTATTTT.

The gene calls are TRBV12-3 or TRBV12-4 and TRBJ2-7; D gene ambiguous. This CDR3 region has 13 residues. V gave up 8 bases and J gave up 0 bases, with 11 bases separating them. The CDR3 loop is CASGRRSSYEQYF. In nucleotides, the CDR3 is TGTGCCAGCGGAAGGCGGAGCTCCTACGAGCAGTACTTC.

This clonotype was detected once. The chain has TRBV5-1 and TRBJ2-5, with D hard to call. Germline values: CDR1 SGHRS, CDR2 YFSETQ. Trimming stripped 1 base from V and 0 bases from J, with 7 bases between. CDR3 length: 14 amino acids. DNA for the CDR3: TGCGCCAGCAGCTTGCTGACATACCAAGAGACCCAGTACTTC. Translating it yields CASSLLTYQETQYF.

This clonotype was found a few times. The gene calls are TRBV20-1 and TRBJ1-2; the D is unclear. The CDR3 covers 12 residues. CDR1 is DFQATT and CDR2 is SNEGSKA in the germline V gene (reference sequence). V was trimmed by 6 bases and J by 7 bases, leaving 15 bases between them. CDR3 region: CSAPGFWGGYTF. The CDR3 DNA follows: TGCAGTGCCCCCGGCTTCTGGGGTGGCTACACCTTC.

The chain couples TRBV20-1 to TRBJ2-2; 8 bases agree with TRBD2. J gave up 4 bases and V 0 bases, and 4 bases lay outside the gene matches. Per germline, CDR1 DFQATT and CDR2 SNEGSKA (reference sequence). This CDR3 contains 15 residues. The CDR3 protein is CSARDPGTSTGELFF. The CDR3 DNA follows: TGCAGTGCTAGAGATCCCGGGACTAGCACCGGGGAGCTGTTTTTT.

The CDR3 DNA is TGTGCCAGCACCAGACTGCGAGGGGCAGGTGGCTACACCTTC. Amino acids: CASTRLRGAGGYTF. V is TRBV11-2 and J is TRBJ1-2, with a weak D call TRBD1 (5 bases). From germline, CDR1 is SGHAT and CDR2 FQNNGV. This CDR3 is built from 14 residues. V gave up 7 bases and J gave up 7 bases, with 19 bases separating them. The full variable domain, with the rest looked up from reference TRBV11-2 and TRBJ1-2, is EAGVAQSPRYKIIEKRQSVAFWCNPISGHATLYWYQQILGQGPKLLIQFQNNGVVDDSQLPKDRFSAERLKGVDSTLKIQPAKLEDSAVYLCASTRLRGAGGYTFGSGTRLTVV.

This chain uses TRBV7-3 with TRBJ2-1; D is ambiguous. The germline gives CDR1 SGHTA, CDR2 FQGTGA. The CDR3 is made up of 13 amino acids. V lost 3 bases and J lost 2, with 5 bases in between. CDR3 nucleotides: TGTGCCAGCAGCTTTACCCCCTACAATGAGCAGTTCTTC. Its protein is CASSFTPYNEQFF. The full variable domain, its missing parts supplied by reference TRBV7-3 and TRBJ2-1, is GAGVSQTPSNKVTEKGKYVELRCDPISGHTALYWYRQSLGQGPEFLIYFQGTGAADDSGLPNDRFFAVRPEGSVSTLKIQRTERGDSAVYLCASSFTPYNEQFFGPGTRLTVL.

The V and J genes are TRBV2 and TRBJ1-6; TRBD1 might be the D (5 bases). This CDR3 is built from 13 residues. V lost 6 bases and J lost 8, with 11 bases in between. Per germline, CDR1 SNHLY and CDR2 FYNNEI. The CDR3 DNA reads as TGTGCCAGCAGCGTGGGGGTGGATTCACCCCTCCACTTT. Its translation is CASSVGVDSPLHF.

The chain employs TRBV20-1 and TRBJ1-2; TRBD1 aligns across 8 bases. V was clipped by 2 bases and J by 2 bases; unmatched bases: 4. This CDR3 comprises 14 residues. The germline V gene has CDR1 DFQATT and CDR2 SNEGSKA (reference sequence). The CDR3 DNA reads as TGCAGTGCTAGATTTCAGGGGGCAAACTATGGCTACACCTTC. Encoded protein: CSARFQGANYGYTF.

This clonotype has just a few counts. The rearrangement links TRBV7-9 to TRBJ2-5, with TRBD2 identical over 9 bases. Germline V gives CDR1 SEHNR, CDR2 FQNEAQ (reference sequence). This CDR3 is built from 17 residues. Losses at the gene ends were 2 bases for V and 5 bases for J; bases not matched to a gene: 12. CDR3 protein: CASSLSWTSEGTETQYF. DNA of the CDR3: TGTGCCAGCAGCTTATCCTGGACTAGCGAGGGGACGGAGACCCAGTACTTC.

The CDR3 sequence is CASTRGSSYEQYF. CDR3 sequence (DNA): TGTGCCAGCACTCGGGGAAGCTCCTACGAGCAGTACTTC. This chain links TRBV6-2 or TRBV6-3 with TRBJ2-7, with D perhaps TRBD2 (5 bases). Per the germline V gene, CDR1 is MNHEY and CDR2 is SVGEGT. The CDR3 sequence is 13 residues long. V lost 7 bases, J lost 0 bases, and 10 bases lay in between.

V usage is TRBV25-1 and J usage is TRBJ1-6; D is undetermined. CDR3 length: 15 amino acids. Deletions cut 3 bases from V and 9 bases from J, with 15 bases between. Germline assignment: CDR1 MGHDK and CDR2 SYGVNS. The CDR3 DNA is TGTGCCAGCAGTGACCATGGGCTCGGAAGTTCACCCCTCCACTTT. The encoded protein is CASSDHGLGSSPLHF. Supplemented by reference TRBV25-1 and TRBJ1-6, the full variable domain reads EADIYQTPRYLVIGTGKKITLECSQTMGHDKMYWYQQDPGMELHLIHYSYGVNSTEKGDLSSESTVSRIRTEHFPLTLESARPSHTSQYLCASSDHGLGSSPLHFGNGTRLTVT.

V usage is TRBV28 and J usage is TRBJ1-5; unclear D gene. Looked up from germline, CDR1 is MDHEN and CDR2 is SYDVKM. V was cut by 11 bases and J by 3 bases, with 11 bases left in between. The CDR3 extends over 12 amino acids. Written as DNA, the CDR3 is TGTGCCGCAGCATGGCCCAATCAGCCCCAGCATTTT. It encodes CAAAWPNQPQHF.

In its sample, this clonotype was seen a few times. V usage is TRBV20-1 and J usage is TRBJ1-2, with 11 bases fitting TRBD1. The V gene's germline CDR1 is DFQATT and CDR2 SNEGSKA (reference sequence). With 5 bases clipped from V and 4 bases from J, the junction kept 6 bases outside the gene matches. This CDR3 has 14 residues. CDR3 in amino acids: CSAGQGAYGYGYTF. The DNA for the CDR3 is TGCAGTGCTGGACAGGGGGCCTACGGCTATGGCTACACCTTC.

In its sample, this clonotype was seen a few times. This chain links TRBV15 with TRBJ2-7; weak D call: TRBD1 (5 bases). Germline V gives CDR1 LNHNV, CDR2 YYDKDF (reference sequence). The CDR3 runs to 15 residues. V shed 4 bases and J shed 2 bases, with 15 bases lying between them. The CDR3 coding sequence is TGTGCCACCAGCACCGGACACGCACTTCCCTACGAGCAGTACTTC. Amino acids: CATSTGHALPYEQYF.

This chain uses TRBV20-1 with TRBJ2-7, with 10 bases that match TRBD2. CDR3 length: 13 residues. Germline V lookup: CDR1 DFQATT, CDR2 SNEGSKA (reference sequence). The J segment lost 4 bases and the V segment lost 7 bases, leaving 7 bases of the junction unmatched. The CDR3 is CSVSLAGVYEQYF. CDR3 in DNA: TGCAGTGTGTCTCTAGCGGGAGTATACGAGCAGTACTTC.

V usage is TRBV7-9 and J usage is TRBJ2-3; 8 bases map to TRBD2. CDR3 length: 14 residues. Germline V gene lookup returns CDR1 SEHNR and CDR2 FQNEAQ (reference sequence). V was pared by 3 bases and J by 4 bases, with 3 bases of the junction left unmatched. The CDR3 region is CASSFGGGADTQYF. For the CDR3, the DNA is TGTGCCAGCAGCTTCGGGGGGGGAGCAGATACGCAGTATTTT.

The J gene is TRBJ2-3, the V gene TRBV20-1; no clear D gene. This CDR3 has 13 amino acids. V was pared by 5 bases and J by 3 bases, with 12 bases between. Per the germline V gene, CDR1 is DFQATT and CDR2 is SNEGSKA (reference sequence). The CDR3, as DNA: TGCAGTGCTCCGTCGGTAGGAACAGATACGCAGTATTTT. This gives the protein CSAPSVGTDTQYF.

A few counts support this clonotype. The V gene is TRBV20-1, the J gene TRBJ2-1, with D tentatively TRBD2 (6 bases). CDR1 is DFQATT and CDR2 is SNEGSKA in the germline V gene (reference sequence). The CDR3 extends over 16 amino acids. V was pared by 0 bases and J by 3 bases, with 15 bases between. The chain's CDR3 is CSARDFGAGIYNEQFF. The CDR3 DNA is TGCAGTGCTAGAGACTTCGGGGCGGGGATCTACAATGAGCAGTTCTTC.

This clonotype was counted only a few times. The rearrangement joins TRBV2 to TRBJ2-5; 15 bases map to TRBD2. CDR3 length: 18 residues. From germline, CDR1 is SNHLY and CDR2 FYNNEI. With V trimmed by 4 bases and J by 5 bases, 11 bases remained unmatched. CDR3 coding DNA: TGTGCCAGCAGTGTCGGACTAGCGGGGGGGAACCCTTTCGAGACCCAGTACTTC. Translation gives CASSVGLAGGNPFETQYF.

This clonotype was seen more than once but under ten times. The rearrangement uses TRBV7-2 and TRBJ2-1; 11 bases are shared with TRBD1. After removal of 4 bases from V and 8 bases from J, the junction contained 10 bases not matched to a gene. The germline gives CDR1 SGHTA, CDR2 FQGNSA. This CDR3 spans 16 amino acids. The CDR3 sequence is CASSSLWGQGVDEQFF. DNA for the CDR3: TGTGCCAGCAGCTCCCTCTGGGGACAGGGGGTCGATGAGCAGTTCTTC.

This clonotype was observed a handful of times. The CDR3 nucleotides read TGCAGTGCTAGAGTGCAGTCCTACGAGCAGTACTTC. Its protein is CSARVQSYEQYF. V and J are TRBV20-1 and TRBJ2-7, with no clear D. The CDR3 contains 12 residues. Trimming took off 1 base at V and 1 base at J, with 5 bases between the two ends. Germline CDR1 DFQATT, CDR2 SNEGSKA (reference sequence).

V gene TRBV2 combines with J gene TRBJ2-1, with D possibly matching TRBD1 (6 bases). Germline CDR1 reads SNHLY; CDR2 reads FYNNEI. Trimming cost V 5 bases and J 0 bases, with 14 bases left between them. The CDR3 covers 16 residues. The chain's CDR3 is CASSIQGRSSYNEQFF. The CDR3 DNA follows: TGTGCCAGCAGTATACAGGGAAGGAGCTCCTACAATGAGCAGTTCTTC.